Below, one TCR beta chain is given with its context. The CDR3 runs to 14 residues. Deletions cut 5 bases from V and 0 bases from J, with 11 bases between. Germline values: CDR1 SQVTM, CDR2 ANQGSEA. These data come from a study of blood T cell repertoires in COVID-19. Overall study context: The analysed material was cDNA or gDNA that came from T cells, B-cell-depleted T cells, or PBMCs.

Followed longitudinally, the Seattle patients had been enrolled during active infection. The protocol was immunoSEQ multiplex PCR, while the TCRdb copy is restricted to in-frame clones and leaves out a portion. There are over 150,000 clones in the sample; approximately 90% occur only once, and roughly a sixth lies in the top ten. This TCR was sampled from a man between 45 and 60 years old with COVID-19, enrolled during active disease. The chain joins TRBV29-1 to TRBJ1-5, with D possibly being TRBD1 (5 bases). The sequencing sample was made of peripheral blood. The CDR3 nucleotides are TGCAGCGTTAAGGGCGGGGGTAGCAATCAGCCCCAGCATTTT. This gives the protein CSVKGGGSNQPQHF.